This T cell receptor (beta chain) was identified during a study of cytomegalovirus exposure and HLA in healthy donors. About the study: The use of the same platform for the 110 or so validation repertoires and the roughly 670 first-cohort repertoires was reported by a later analysis.

CDR3 length: 14 residues. The junction had 5 bases not matched to a gene; V was cut back by 5 bases and J by 5 bases. CDR1 is SGHRS and CDR2 is YFSETQ in the germline V gene. Findings and caveats of the study: In the 120 or so validation repertoires, more than 85% of cluster scores exceeded 0, per a later analysis. Fewer than 200 TCR beta chains were listed as cytomegalovirus-associated. Researchers reported that a few CMV-associated chains were confirmed in vitro as CMV antigen-specific.

Clones were sequenced by immunoSEQ multiplex PCR, and TCRdb holds only the in-frame ones, with some missing. There are around 50,000 clones in the sample; approximately 93% occur only once, and about 5.8% lies in the top ten. On this clone: Its antigen is undetermined.

This clonotype was sampled from a woman aged 18-30 years in good health and CMV-seronegative. V and J are TRBV5-1 and TRBJ2-2, with 8 positions matching TRBD1. Sequenced input: PBMCs. The CDR3 loop is CASSFDRGTGELFF. CDR3 sequence (DNA): TGCGCCAGCAGTTTCGACAGGGGAACCGGGGAGCTGTTTTTT.